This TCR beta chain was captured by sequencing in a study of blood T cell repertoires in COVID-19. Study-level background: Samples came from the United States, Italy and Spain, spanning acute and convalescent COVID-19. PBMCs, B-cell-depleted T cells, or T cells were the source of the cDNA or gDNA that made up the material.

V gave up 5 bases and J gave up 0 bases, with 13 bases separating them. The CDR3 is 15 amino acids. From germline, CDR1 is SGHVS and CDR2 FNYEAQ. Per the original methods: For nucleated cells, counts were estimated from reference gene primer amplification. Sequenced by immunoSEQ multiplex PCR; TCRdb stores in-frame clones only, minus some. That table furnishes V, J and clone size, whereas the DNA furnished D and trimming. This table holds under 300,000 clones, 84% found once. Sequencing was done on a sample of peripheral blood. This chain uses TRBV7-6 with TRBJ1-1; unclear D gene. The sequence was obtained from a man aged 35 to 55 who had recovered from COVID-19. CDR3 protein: CASSAGSSMNTEAFF. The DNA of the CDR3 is TGTGCCAGCAGCGCGGGCTCTTCTATGAACACTGAAGCTTTCTTT.